Listed below are T cell receptor beta chains from one sample, sequenced in a study of T-cell memory formation after mild COVID-19. TCRdb reprocessed the 5' RACE reads with MiXCR, giving one entry per CDR3 protein. The table records a few hundred thousand distinct CDR3 sequences, 20% to 25% of them present only once. The specimen was PBMCs or a T cell subset sorted from them (not recorded which). These receptors were collected from an adult woman who had mild COVID-19 (a few samples of this study predate the infection). Cell type and time point are not known. Each CDR3 is given with its conserved first and last residue. A D gene is named only where the DNA matches it firmly. For some rows the clone size is stated as once, few or many, or as a class when expanded; others skip it.

size,J,V,D,DNA,CDR3
.,TRBJ2-1,TRBV15,TRBD1,TGTGCCACCAGCAGAGGAGGGGGCTTCTCCTACAATGAGCAGTTCTTC,CATSRGGGFSYNEQFF
few,TRBJ2-1,TRBV12-3/TRBV12-4,.,TGTGCCAGCAGTCGCAGAGGGGTTGAGCAGTTCTTC,CASSRRGVEQFF
.,TRBJ2-3,TRBV12-3/TRBV12-4,.,TGTGCCAGCAGTTCCCAACTTGGCACAGATACGCAGTATTTT,CASSSQLGTDTQYF
many,TRBJ2-1,TRBV9,TRBD1,TGTGCCAGCAGCGTAGGATCAGGGGGCCCCTACAATGAGCAGTTCTTC,CASSVGSGGPYNEQFF
.,TRBJ1-1,TRBV10-3,TRBD1,TGTGCCATCAGTGCCCCACAGGGGGTGAACACTGAAGCTTTCTTT,CAISAPQGVNTEAFF
many,TRBJ2-7,TRBV7-9,.,TGTGCCAGCAGCCCTTATGCCAGGAGTCGTGAAGAGCAGTACTTC,CASSPYARSREEQYF
.,TRBJ2-1,TRBV12-3/TRBV12-4,TRBD1,TGTGCCAGCAGGACAGGGAACTACAATGAGCAGTTCTTC,CASRTGNYNEQFF
.,TRBJ1-1,TRBV6-1,.,TGTGCCAGCAGTGAACCGGGGGCTCTGGGGAACACTGAAGCTTTCTTT,CASSEPGALGNTEAFF
few,TRBJ2-5,TRBV7-2,.,TGTGCCAGCAGATCACAGCCTCCCCCAGGGGAGACCCAGTACTTC,CASRSQPPPGETQYF
.,TRBJ2-7,TRBV29-1,.,TGCAGCGTGAAGGGGTCAGGTCCTTCCTACGAGCAGTACTTC,CSVKGSGPSYEQYF
.,TRBJ2-7,TRBV4-1,TRBD1,TGCGCCAGCAGCATACAAGGCTCCGGGACAGCCACCTACGAGCAGTACTTC,CASSIQGSGTATYEQYF
.,TRBJ2-1,TRBV7-3,TRBD2,TGTGCCAGCAGCTCGAGACTAGCGCCACATGGGAATGAGCAGTTCTTC,CASSSRLAPHGNEQFF
few,TRBJ2-1,TRBV5-1,.,TGCGCCAGCAGCCCCGGTTCCGGGGTGGATGAGCAGTTCTTC,CASSPGSGVDEQFF
.,TRBJ1-5,TRBV4-1,.,TGCGCCAGCAGCCAAGCCACAGGGCAGTTTGGCAATCAGCCCCAGCATTTT,CASSQATGQFGNQPQHF
.,TRBJ2-7,TRBV19,TRBD1,TGTGCCAGTAGTGTTCGGACAGGGAAGTACGAGCAGTACTTC,CASSVRTGKYEQYF
few,TRBJ2-1,TRBV27,.,TGTGCCAGCAGTTTACTCCCAAGGACTGGGAATGAGCAGTTCTTC,CASSLLPRTGNEQFF
few,TRBJ2-7,TRBV5-1,.,TGCGCCAGCAGCCTCGGACCATCCCACTGGCAGTACTTC,CASSLGPSHWQYF
.,TRBJ1-1,TRBV13,.,TGTGCCAGCAGCGGTACACGTGAAGGGACTGAAGCTTTCTTT,CASSGTREGTEAFF
.,TRBJ2-1,TRBV2,TRBD1,TGTGCCAGCAGTGCGACAGGGTACGATGAGCAGTTCTTC,CASSATGYDEQFF
.,TRBJ2-2,TRBV6-2/TRBV6-3,TRBD2,TGTGCCAGCAGTTGGAAGCGGGAGGGCACCGGGGAGCTGTTTTTT,CASSWKREGTGELFF
few,TRBJ2-3,TRBV7-8,.,TGTGCCAGCAGCTCTCTAGCGACACTCACAGATACGCAGTATTTT,CASSSLATLTDTQYF
few,TRBJ2-5,TRBV6-2/TRBV6-3,.,TGTGCCAGCAGTTACGCGGGATTGGAGACCCAGTACTTC,CASSYAGLETQYF
few,TRBJ1-2,TRBV5-4,.,TGTGCCAGCGGCTTGGGACGGGGGGTGGCGAACTATGGCTACACCTTC,CASGLGRGVANYGYTF
few,TRBJ2-1,TRBV12-3/TRBV12-4,TRBD1,TGTGCCAGCAGTTTACCTTCGGACAGGGTCAGTGAGCAGTTCTTC,CASSLPSDRVSEQFF
.,TRBJ2-7,TRBV18,.,TGTGCCAGCTCACCACCCGGGACTCCCTACGAGCAGTACTTC,CASSPPGTPYEQYF
.,TRBJ1-1,TRBV7-6,.,TGTGCCAGCAGCCTTTCGGGGTCGGTCACTGAAGCTTTCTTT,CASSLSGSVTEAFF